This T cell receptor beta chain was retrieved from a study of T-cell memory formation after mild COVID-19. Study-level information: Among the donors, TCR clusters were largely specific to each donor. Study-level findings and limits: The appearance of some responding clones in pre-infection memory suggested that cross-reactive memory joined.

This clonotype was observed many times. Its antigen is unknown. V lost 4 bases to trimming and J lost 6 bases; unmatched junction nucleotides: 4. Germline V gene lookup returns CDR1 LNHDA and CDR2 SQIVND (reference sequence). The CDR3 is made up of 14 amino acids. TCRdb fed the 5' RACE reads into MiXCR, producing one record per CDR3 protein. The profile shows fewer than 650,000 distinct CDR3 sequences, about 20% of them singletons. The specimen sequenced was PBMCs or a T cell subset sorted from them (not recorded which). This TCR came from an adult woman who had mild COVID-19 (a few samples of this study predate the infection). Cell type and time point are not known. The genes are TRBV19 and TRBJ2-1; 9 bases line up with TRBD2. Here the CDR3 DNA reads TGTGCCAGTAGTAGCGGGAGGGTATTCAATGAGCAGTTCTTC. This codes for CASSSGRVFNEQFF.